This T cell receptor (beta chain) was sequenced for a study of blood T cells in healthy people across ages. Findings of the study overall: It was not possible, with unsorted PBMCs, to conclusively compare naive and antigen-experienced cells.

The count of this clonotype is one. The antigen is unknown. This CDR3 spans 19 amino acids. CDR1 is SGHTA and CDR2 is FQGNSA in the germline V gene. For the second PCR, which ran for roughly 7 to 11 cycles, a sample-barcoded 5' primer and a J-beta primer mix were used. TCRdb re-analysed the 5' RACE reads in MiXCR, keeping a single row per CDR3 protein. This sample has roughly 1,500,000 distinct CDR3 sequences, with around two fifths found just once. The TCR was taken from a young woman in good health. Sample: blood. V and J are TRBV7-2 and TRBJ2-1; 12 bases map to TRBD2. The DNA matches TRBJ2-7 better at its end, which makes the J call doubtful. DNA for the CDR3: TGTGCCAGCAGCTTAGAAGGGGCTAGCGGGGGGGCCTCATACAATGAGCAGTACTTC. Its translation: CASSLEGASGGASYNEQYF.